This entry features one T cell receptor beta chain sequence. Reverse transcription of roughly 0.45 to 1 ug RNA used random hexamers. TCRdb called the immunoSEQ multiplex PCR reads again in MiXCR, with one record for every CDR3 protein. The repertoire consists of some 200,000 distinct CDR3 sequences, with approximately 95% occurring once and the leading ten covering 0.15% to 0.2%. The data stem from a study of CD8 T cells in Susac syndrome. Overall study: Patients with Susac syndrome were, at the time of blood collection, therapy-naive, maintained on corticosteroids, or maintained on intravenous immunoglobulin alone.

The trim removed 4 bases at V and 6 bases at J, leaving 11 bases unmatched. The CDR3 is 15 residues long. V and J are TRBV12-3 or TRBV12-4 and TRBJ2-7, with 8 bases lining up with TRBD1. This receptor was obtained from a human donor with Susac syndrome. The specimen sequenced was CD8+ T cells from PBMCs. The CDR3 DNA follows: TGTGCCAGCAGTTGGGGGACAGGCGTGGAACGCGAGCAGTACTTC. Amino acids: CASSWGTGVEREQYF.